This TCR beta chain was identified during a study of T cells in Graves' hyperthyroidism and ophthalmopathy. Researchers amplified the TCR beta CDR3 regions from RNA transcripts. The primer set for the first-round RT-PCR of the TCR CDR3 was HTBI. TCRdb fed the multiplex PCR reads into MiXCR, producing one record per CDR3 protein. The table has fewer than 550,000 distinct CDR3 sequences, around 22% seen once. For this clonotype: Its cognate antigen is unknown.

V was clipped by 4 bases and J by 3 bases; unmatched bases: 10. This CDR3 spans 16 amino acids. The germline gives CDR1 MNHNS, CDR2 SASEGT. General study points: The model made its ophthalmopathy prediction, and onset followed a median roughly six months later. Blood also carried most thyroid clonotypes expanded above 0.001.

The clonotype was recovered from a woman aged 25 to 39 with Graves' ophthalmopathy. The sample comprised blood. This chain uses TRBV6-1 with TRBJ2-5; the match to TRBD2 covers 8 bases. CDR3 sequence (DNA): TGTGCCAGCAGTGGAAGACGGGGGGGGTCCAAAGAGACCCAGTACTTC. Translated, it gives CASSGRRGGSKETQYF.